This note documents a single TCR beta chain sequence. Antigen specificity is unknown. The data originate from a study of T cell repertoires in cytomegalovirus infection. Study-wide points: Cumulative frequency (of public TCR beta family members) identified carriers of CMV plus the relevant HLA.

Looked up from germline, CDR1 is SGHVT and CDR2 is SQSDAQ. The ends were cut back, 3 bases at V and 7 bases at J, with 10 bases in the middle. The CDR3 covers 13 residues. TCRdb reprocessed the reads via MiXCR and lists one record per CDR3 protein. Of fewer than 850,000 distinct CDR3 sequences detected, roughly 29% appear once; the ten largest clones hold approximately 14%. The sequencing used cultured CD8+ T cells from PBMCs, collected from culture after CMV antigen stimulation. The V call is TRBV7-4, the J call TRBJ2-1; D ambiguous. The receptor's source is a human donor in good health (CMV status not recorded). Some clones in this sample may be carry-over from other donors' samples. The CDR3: CASSLGYGNEQFF. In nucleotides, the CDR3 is TGTGCCAGCAGCTTGGGTTATGGGAATGAGCAGTTCTTC.